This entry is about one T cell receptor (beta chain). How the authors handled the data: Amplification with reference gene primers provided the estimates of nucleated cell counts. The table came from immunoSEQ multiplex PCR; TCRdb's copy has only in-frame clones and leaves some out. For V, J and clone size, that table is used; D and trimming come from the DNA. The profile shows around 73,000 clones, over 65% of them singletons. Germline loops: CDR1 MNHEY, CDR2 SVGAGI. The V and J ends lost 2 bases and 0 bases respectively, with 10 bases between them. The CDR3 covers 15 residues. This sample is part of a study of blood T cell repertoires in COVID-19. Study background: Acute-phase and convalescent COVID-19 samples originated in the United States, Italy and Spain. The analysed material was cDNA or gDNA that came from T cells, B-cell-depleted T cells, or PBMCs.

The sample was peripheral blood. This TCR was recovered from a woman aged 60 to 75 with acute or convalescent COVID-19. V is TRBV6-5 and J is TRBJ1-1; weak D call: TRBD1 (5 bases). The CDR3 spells CASSYRRDLNTEAFF. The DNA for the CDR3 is TGTGCCAGCAGTTACCGCAGGGACTTGAACACTGAAGCTTTCTTT.